These 28 T cell receptor beta chains were all obtained from the same sample, sequenced in a study of response to subunit inactivated influenza vaccine. TCRdb redid the calling of the RT-PCR reads with MiXCR, one entry per CDR3 protein. Of some 800,000 distinct CDR3 sequences in the sample, about 20% are singletons; the top ten hold roughly 10%. Source: PBMCs from blood, taken approximately 5 days after vaccination. The receptors derive from a man aged 50 or older who received an inactivated influenza vaccine.

The chain has TRBV11-1 and TRBJ2-1; 9 nucleotides line up with TRBD1. Germline CDR1 and CDR2: SGHAT and FQDESV (reference sequence). The trim removed 5 bases at V and 6 bases at J, leaving 8 bases unmatched. This CDR3 contains 15 residues. Here the CDR3 reads CASSRGQGVSNEQFF. The CDR3 nucleotides read TGTGCCAGCAGCCGGGGACAGGGCGTTTCCAATGAGCAGTTCTTC.

In DNA form, the CDR3 reads TGTGCCAGCGGGGGGGGGAGCGCCCAAGAGACCCAGTACTTC. Translation gives CASGGGSAQETQYF. The genes are TRBV12-3 or TRBV12-4 and TRBJ2-5; 7 bases line up with TRBD2. This CDR3 is 14 amino acids long. The V segment lost 8 bases and the J segment 1 base; nucleotides outside the gene matches: 7.

This clonotype turned up a few times. The V call is TRBV7-9, the J call TRBJ2-1; 8 nucleotides agree with TRBD2. V gave up 2 bases and J gave up 7 bases; unmatched junction bases: 10. Looked up from germline, CDR1 is SEHNR and CDR2 is FQNEAQ (reference sequence). The CDR3 loop spans 16 amino acids. The CDR3: CASSLMPGGAGNEQFF. In DNA form, the CDR3 reads TGTGCCAGCAGCTTAATGCCCGGGGGGGCCGGGAATGAGCAGTTCTTC.

The V call is TRBV29-1, the J call TRBJ2-5; perhaps TRBD2 as D (6 bases). CDR1 and CDR2 (germline): SQVTM, ANQGSEA. This CDR3 has 17 residues. V lost 3 bases to trimming and J lost 2 bases, with 22 bases between them. Here the CDR3 reads CSVEFGQRVSGQETQYF. The CDR3, as DNA: TGCAGCGTTGAGTTTGGGCAGAGGGTCAGCGGGCAAGAGACCCAGTACTTC.

This clonotype was seen ten or more times. The chain has TRBV20-1 and TRBJ2-1, with D hard to call. Trimming removed 2 bases from V and 5 bases from J, with 10 bases in between. CDR1 DFQATT and CDR2 SNEGSKA come from the germline V gene (reference sequence). This CDR3 contains 13 residues. The CDR3 DNA follows: TGCAGTGCTAGAATGACTGGGAACAATGAGCAGTTCTTC. As protein: CSARMTGNNEQFF.

The chain has TRBV4-2 and TRBJ2-1; D is possibly TRBD1 (6 bases). V lost 4 bases to trimming and J lost 7 bases, with 14 bases between them. The germline gives CDR1 LGHNA, CDR2 YNFKEQ. The CDR3 is made up of 14 amino acids. The CDR3 nucleotides read TGTGCCAGCAGCCGGCCTACAGGGCCGAATGAGCAGTTCTTC. It translates to CASSRPTGPNEQFF.

The chain recombines TRBV27 with TRBJ2-5; 8 bases align to TRBD2. The CDR3 is 13 amino acids. The germline V gene has CDR1 MNHEY and CDR2 SMNVEV (reference sequence). J was trimmed by 8 bases and V by 0 bases; bases with no gene match: 2. The CDR3: CASSLSSGATQYF. The CDR3 bases are TGTGCCAGCAGTTTATCTAGCGGGGCAACCCAGTACTTC.

Many counts were recorded for this clonotype. CDR3 in amino acids: CSVARETQYF. CDR3 in DNA: TGCAGCGTTGCCCGCGAGACCCAGTACTTC. This chain joins TRBV29-1 and TRBJ2-5; D call uncertain. CDR3 length equals 10 residues. V was trimmed by 4 bases and J by 5 bases, leaving 5 bases between them. Germline lookup yields CDR1 SQVTM and CDR2 ANQGSEA.

This chain's CDR3 is CASSPGTDHTGELFF. CDR3 bases: TGTGCCAGCTCACCCGGGACAGACCACACCGGGGAGCTGTTTTTT. The chain joins TRBV18 to TRBJ2-2, with TRBD1 identical over 7 bases. Germline lookup yields CDR1 KGHSH and CDR2 LQKENI. Unmatched junction bases numbered 4, after V lost 3 bases and J lost 3 bases. The CDR3 extends over 15 amino acids.

This clonotype was counted a few times. The rearrangement links TRBV29-1 to TRBJ2-3; D call uncertain. The V gene's germline CDR1 is SQVTM and CDR2 ANQGSEA. CDR3 length: 10 residues. Between the trimmed V and J ends, which lost 4 bases and 3 bases, there was a span of 2 bases. The CDR3 here is CSVGTDTQYF. The CDR3 coding sequence is TGCAGCGTTGGGACAGATACGCAGTATTTT.

V gene TRBV7-2 combines with J gene TRBJ2-1; the D gene is possibly TRBD1 (6 bases). Germline assignment: CDR1 SGHTA and CDR2 FQGNSA. Trimming removed 7 bases from V and 6 bases from J, with 13 bases in between. The CDR3 sequence is 13 residues long. The CDR3 sequence: CASKFGGFNEQFF. The CDR3 nucleotides are TGTGCCAGCAAATTTGGGGGCTTCAATGAGCAGTTCTTC.

Many counts were recorded for this clonotype. This sequence joins TRBV6-6 and TRBJ1-5, with D possibly TRBD1 on 6 matching bases. Trimming took off 8 bases at V and 5 bases at J, with 13 bases between the two ends. Germline V gene lookup returns CDR1 MNHNY and CDR2 SVGAGI (reference sequence). The CDR3 length is 13 residues. CDR3 protein: CASGRQAYQPQHF. The CDR3 region has the DNA TGTGCCAGCGGAAGACAGGCTTATCAGCCCCAGCATTTT.

This clonotype was recorded a few times. The chain has TRBV5-4 and TRBJ2-7; D perhaps matches TRBD1 (5 bases). Germline-derived CDR1 and CDR2 are SGHNT and YYREEE (reference sequence). The CDR3 spans 15 residues. V lost 2 bases to trimming and J lost 2 bases, with 14 bases between them. In DNA form, the CDR3 reads TGTGCCAGCAGCTTTCAGGGCAGACTTACCTACGAGCAGTACTTC. Its protein product is CASSFQGRLTYEQYF.

Only a few counts were recorded for this clonotype. The V and J genes are TRBV5-5 and TRBJ1-1; D is ambiguous. The germline CDR1 and CDR2 sequences are SGHKS and YYEKEE (reference sequence). This CDR3 contains 13 residues. V shed 7 bases and J shed 4 bases, with 14 bases lying between them. CDR3 amino acids: CASRKLAATEAFF. The DNA of the CDR3 is TGTGCCAGCCGGAAGTTGGCAGCCACTGAAGCTTTCTTT.

This clonotype was seen repeatedly, ten times or more. The CDR3 sequence is CASSYDRGRGETQYF. CDR3 coding DNA: TGTGCCAGCAGTTACGACAGGGGGCGCGGGGAGACCCAGTACTTC. The chain links TRBV6-5 to TRBJ2-5; 10 bases align to TRBD1. Trimming took 2 bases from V and 5 from J; bases not matched to a gene: 5. Germline V lookup: CDR1 MNHEY, CDR2 SVGAGI. The CDR3 has 15 amino acids.

This sequence joins TRBV20-1 and TRBJ2-7, with D perhaps matching TRBD2 (6 bases). The V gene's germline CDR1 is DFQATT and CDR2 SNEGSKA (reference sequence). Trimming pared 3 bases from V and 2 bases from J, leaving 14 bases between. The CDR3 length is 14 residues. The CDR3 is CSASALSGTYEQYF. Written as DNA, the CDR3 is TGCAGTGCTAGCGCTCTTAGCGGAACCTACGAGCAGTACTTC.

This clonotype was observed a handful of times. The DNA of the CDR3 is TGTGCCAGCAGCGGAAGGGTCTACACCGGGGAGCTGTTTTTT. Translated, it gives CASSGRVYTGELFF. The rearrangement uses TRBV11-1 and TRBJ2-2; unclear D gene. V lost 5 bases to trimming and J lost 3 bases, with 10 bases between them. Germline V lookup: CDR1 SGHAT, CDR2 FQDESV (reference sequence). The CDR3 loop spans 14 amino acids.

This clonotype was seen many times. The genes are TRBV20-1 and TRBJ2-3; D perhaps matches TRBD2 (5 bases). The germline V gene has CDR1 DFQATT and CDR2 SNEGSKA (reference sequence). The CDR3 length is 13 residues. V was pared by 3 bases and J by 6 bases, with 13 bases between. The CDR3 region is CSASGRAGDTQYF. DNA of the CDR3: TGCAGTGCTAGTGGGCGGGCTGGGGATACGCAGTATTTT.

The chain links TRBV4-1 to TRBJ2-2, with 7 nucleotides matching TRBD2. The trim removed 2 bases at V and 4 bases at J, leaving 4 bases unmatched. The CDR3 is 15 residues long. Germline CDR1 is MGHRA and CDR2 is YSYEKL. Here the CDR3 reads CASSQMRGSTGELFF. In nucleotides, the CDR3 is TGCGCCAGCAGCCAAATGCGGGGGAGCACCGGGGAGCTGTTTTTT.

The chain is built from TRBV4-1 and TRBJ1-5, with a tentative D call TRBD1 (5 bases). The CDR3 consists of 13 residues. Between the trimmed V and J ends, which lost 2 bases and 4 bases, there was a span of 6 bases. In germline, CDR1 is MGHRA, CDR2 YSYEKL. The DNA of the CDR3 is TGCGCCAGCAGCCAAAGGGGAAATCAGCCCCAGCATTTT. As protein: CASSQRGNQPQHF.

V and J are TRBV6-1 and TRBJ2-3; the D gene could be TRBD1 or TRBD2 (5 bases each). V was cut by 8 bases and J by 1 base, with 16 bases left in between. CDR3 size: 15 residues. Germline CDR1 and CDR2: MNHNS and SASEGT. The CDR3 region is CASSYGAFGTDTQYF. In DNA, the CDR3 is TGTGCCAGCTCATACGGGGCGTTTGGCACAGATACGCAGTATTTT.

The chain has TRBV12-3 or TRBV12-4 and TRBJ2-5; 8 positions match TRBD1. CDR3 size: 13 residues. Trimming cost V 4 bases and J 5 bases; bases outside gene matches: 3. CDR3 residues: CASSSGGPETQYF. The CDR3 nucleotides read TGTGCCAGCAGTTCAGGGGGCCCGGAGACCCAGTACTTC.

J is TRBJ2-3 and V is TRBV12-3 or TRBV12-4; perhaps TRBD2 as D (6 bases). This CDR3 comprises 15 residues. V gave up 3 bases and J gave up 0 bases, with 10 bases separating them. The CDR3 loop reads CASSFSSASTDTQYF. The CDR3 DNA reads as TGTGCCAGCAGTTTCTCTAGCGCGAGCACAGATACGCAGTATTTT.

This sequence joins TRBV24-1 and TRBJ2-1, with 8 bases aligning to TRBD1. The CDR3 runs 16 residues. The junction had 7 bases not matched to a gene; V was cut back by 2 bases and J by 5 bases. Germline V gives CDR1 KGHDR, CDR2 SFDVKD. CDR3 bases: TGTGCCACCAGTGATTACACCGGGACAGGAGACAATGAGCAGTTCTTC. It encodes CATSDYTGTGDNEQFF.

This clonotype was seen more than once but under ten times. This chain joins TRBV7-2 and TRBJ2-7; 10 bases line up with TRBD1. The CDR3 runs 15 residues. CDR1 is SGHTA, CDR2 FQGNSA, per germline. V shed 1 base, J shed 7 bases, and the junction held 7 bases outside the gene matches. DNA for the CDR3: TGTGCCAGCAGCTTAGAGGGGACAGGGGTGAGGGAGCAGTACTTC. Translating it yields CASSLEGTGVREQYF.

The table lists this clonotype with a few counts. The chain uses TRBV7-9 and TRBJ2-1; D is unresolved. Trimming pared 5 bases from V and 8 bases from J, leaving 10 bases between. Germline V CDR1 and CDR2: SEHNR, FQNEAQ (reference sequence). The CDR3 extends over 12 amino acids. CDR3 protein: CASSARFYEQFF. CDR3 DNA: TGTGCCAGCAGCGCCAGGTTTTATGAGCAGTTCTTC.

This clonotype showed up many times. The chain's CDR3 is CASRGWTETQYF. The CDR3 nucleotides are TGCGCCAGCAGGGGCTGGACGGAGACCCAGTACTTC. The chain has TRBV5-1 and TRBJ2-5; D gene uncertain. Germline V CDR1 and CDR2: SGHRS, YFSETQ. Trimming took 5 bases from V and 5 from J, leaving 10 bases between them. The CDR3 has 12 residues.

This clonotype was detected only once. The chain links TRBV10-3 to TRBJ2-2; 7 bases agree with TRBD1. The CDR3 covers 14 residues. V was clipped by 10 bases and J by 4 bases; unmatched bases: 9. The V gene's germline CDR1 is ENHRY and CDR2 SYGVKD. CDR3 sequence: CATRGRGSTGELFF. Here the CDR3 DNA reads TGTGCCACCAGGGGCAGGGGGAGCACCGGGGAGCTGTTTTTT.